This paragraph reports one TCR beta chain. TCRdb's table, derived via immunoSEQ multiplex PCR, lists solely in-frame clones and lacks some. This sample carries roughly 96,000 clones, 88% of them seen once, and the ten largest clones take around 10%. This sample was included in a study of T cell responses to AZD1222 COVID-19 vaccine. Germline lookup yields CDR1 SGHNT and CDR2 YYREEE (reference sequence). V was trimmed by 0 bases and J by 4 bases, leaving 13 bases between them. The CDR3 extends over 16 amino acids. The specimen comprised peripheral blood, sampled 28 days after the second AZD1222 dose. The receptor was derived from an adult who received the AZD1222 COVID-19 vaccine. The chain joins TRBV5-4 to TRBJ2-2, with D perhaps TRBD2 (5 bases). For the CDR3, the DNA is TGTGCCAGCAGCTTGGAAAACCCCGGACTCACCGGGGAGCTGTTTTTT. It encodes CASSLENPGLTGELFF.